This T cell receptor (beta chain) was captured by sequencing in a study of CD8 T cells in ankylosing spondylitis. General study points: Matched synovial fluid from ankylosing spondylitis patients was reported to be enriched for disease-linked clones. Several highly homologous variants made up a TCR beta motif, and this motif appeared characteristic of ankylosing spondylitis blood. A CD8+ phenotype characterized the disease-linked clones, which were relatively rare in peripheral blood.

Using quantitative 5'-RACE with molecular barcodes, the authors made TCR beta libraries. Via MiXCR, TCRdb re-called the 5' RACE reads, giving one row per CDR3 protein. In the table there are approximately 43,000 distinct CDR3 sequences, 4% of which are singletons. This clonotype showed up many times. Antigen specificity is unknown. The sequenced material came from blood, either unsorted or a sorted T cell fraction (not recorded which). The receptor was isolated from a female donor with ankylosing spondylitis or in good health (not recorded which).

The DNA for the CDR3 is TGTGCCAGCAGCGTAGAAATTTTTGGGGGTAATGAGCAGTTCTTC. Translation gives CASSVEIFGGNEQFF. V and J are TRBV9 and TRBJ2-1, with D perhaps matching TRBD1 or TRBD2 (5 bases each). Trimming shortened V by 0 bases and J by 7 bases, and 14 bases separated the two germline ends. This CDR3 is 15 amino acids long. The germline CDR1 and CDR2 sequences are SGDLS and YYNGEE.